This T cell receptor beta chain derives from a study of blood T cells in healthy people across ages. Study-level results: Significant beta diversity loss was already apparent by age about 42, declining roughly linearly.

A second PCR, run for about 6 to 11 cycles, used a sample-barcoded 5' primer plus a J-beta primer mix. TCRdb re-called the 5' RACE reads through MiXCR, storing one row per CDR3 protein. In the table there are about a million distinct CDR3 sequences, 40% to 60% of which are singletons. Healthy Caucasian individuals from Russia aged 6 to 90 served as donors. The amount of total RNA extracted per sample was at least 5.5 micrograms. In its sample, this clonotype was seen a few times. Antigen: not known. The CDR3 covers 18 residues. V lost 3 bases, J lost 0 bases, and 21 bases lay in between. Germline CDR1 reads GTSNPN; CDR2 reads SVGIG (reference sequence).

Sequencing was performed on blood. J is TRBJ2-4 and V is TRBV30; D may correspond to TRBD1 or TRBD2 (5 bases each). The receptor was derived from a young man in good health. The DNA for the CDR3 is TGTGCCTGGAGGGGGGACGCGGTAAAGTCATTAGCCAAAAACATTCAGTACTTC. This translates into CAWRGDAVKSLAKNIQYF.